This T cell receptor beta chain was obtained from a study of cytomegalovirus exposure and HLA in healthy donors. Researchers ran the PCR with 60 Vbeta and 13 Jbeta primers. Data came from immunoSEQ multiplex PCR; TCRdb stores just in-frame clones and leaves some out. The table shows 50,000 or so clones, with more than 65% occurring only once. CDR3 length: 13 amino acids. Germline V gives CDR1 MNHEY, CDR2 SMNVEV (reference sequence). V was clipped by 2 bases and J by 3 bases, with 8 bases between them. This clone has a single count. The gene calls are TRBV27 and TRBJ2-7; D may be TRBD2 (5 bases). The TCR comes from a woman under 30 in good health and CMV-seronegative. The sequenced sample consisted of PBMCs. In DNA, the CDR3 is TGTGCCAGCAGTTTAAACGGGAACTACGAGCAGTACTTC. The encoded protein is CASSLNGNYEQYF.